This T cell receptor (beta chain) was captured by sequencing in a study of blood T cells in healthy people across ages. The CDR3 is 12 amino acids. Germline values: CDR1 SNHLY, CDR2 FYNNEI. V dropped 5 bases and J dropped 9; count of bases not matched to a gene: 5. A sample-barcoded 5' primer and a J-beta primer mix were used in a second PCR of roughly 6 to 12 cycles. TCRdb used MiXCR to reprocess the 5' RACE reads, holding one entry per CDR3 protein. The sample has some 1,800,000 distinct CDR3 sequences, around 42% seen once. This TCR was recovered from a human donor in good health. The sequencing sample was made of blood. V usage is TRBV2 and J usage is TRBJ2-5, with 8 bases lining up with TRBD1. The CDR3 region has the DNA TGTGCCAGCAGTCCGACAGGGGAGGCCCAGTACTTC. Amino acid sequence: CASSPTGEAQYF.